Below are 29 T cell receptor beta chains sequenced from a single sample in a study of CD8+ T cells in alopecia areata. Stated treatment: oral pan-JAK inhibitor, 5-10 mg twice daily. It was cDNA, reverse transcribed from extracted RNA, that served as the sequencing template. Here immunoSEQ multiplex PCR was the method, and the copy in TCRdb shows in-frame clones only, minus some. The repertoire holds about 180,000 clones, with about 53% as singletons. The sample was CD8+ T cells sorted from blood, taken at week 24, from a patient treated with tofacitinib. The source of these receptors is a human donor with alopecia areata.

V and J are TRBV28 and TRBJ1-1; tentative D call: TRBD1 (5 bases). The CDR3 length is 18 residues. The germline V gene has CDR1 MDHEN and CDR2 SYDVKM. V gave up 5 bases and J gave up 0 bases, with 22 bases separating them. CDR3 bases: TGTGCCAGCAGTCCGTTGGGACGTTTAGGAATGTTGAACACTGAAGCTTTCTTT. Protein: CASSPLGRLGMLNTEAFF.

CDR3 residues: CASSYSGRQYEQYF. The CDR3 coding sequence is TGTGCCAGCAGTTACTCAGGCAGACAATACGAGCAGTACTTC. This chain uses TRBV6-5 with TRBJ2-7; D remains ambiguous. CDR1 is MNHEY, CDR2 SVGAGI, per germline. The CDR3 totals 14 residues. With 0 bases removed from V and 4 bases from J, the gap between germline ends came to 10 bases.

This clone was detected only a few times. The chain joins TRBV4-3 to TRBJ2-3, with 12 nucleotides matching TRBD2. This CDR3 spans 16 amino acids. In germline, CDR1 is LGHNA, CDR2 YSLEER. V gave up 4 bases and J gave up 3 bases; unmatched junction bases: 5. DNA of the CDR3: TGCGCCAGCAGCCCGACTAGCGGGGGCGGGACAGATACGCAGTATTTT. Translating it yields CASSPTSGGGTDTQYF.

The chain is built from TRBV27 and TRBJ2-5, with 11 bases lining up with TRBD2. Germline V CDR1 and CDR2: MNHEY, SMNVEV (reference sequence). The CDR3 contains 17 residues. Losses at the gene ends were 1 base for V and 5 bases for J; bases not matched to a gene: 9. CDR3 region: CASSLLGSGGAFETQYF. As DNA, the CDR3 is TGTGCCAGCAGTTTATTGGGTAGCGGGGGGGCCTTTGAGACCCAGTACTTC.

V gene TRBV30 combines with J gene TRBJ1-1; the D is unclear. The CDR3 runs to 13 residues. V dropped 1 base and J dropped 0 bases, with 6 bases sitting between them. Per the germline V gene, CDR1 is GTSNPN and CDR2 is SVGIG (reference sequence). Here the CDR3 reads CAWSAGMNTEAFF. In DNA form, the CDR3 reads TGTGCCTGGAGTGCGGGAATGAACACTGAAGCTTTCTTT.

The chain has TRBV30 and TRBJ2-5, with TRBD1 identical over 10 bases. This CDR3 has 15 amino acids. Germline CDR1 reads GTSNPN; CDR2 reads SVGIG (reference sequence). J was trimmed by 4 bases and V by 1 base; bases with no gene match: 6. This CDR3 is CAWSARDRGRETQYF. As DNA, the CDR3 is TGTGCCTGGAGTGCCCGGGACAGGGGTCGAGAGACCCAGTACTTC. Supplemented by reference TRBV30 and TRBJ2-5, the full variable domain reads SQTIHQWPATLVQPVGSPLSLECTVEGTSNPNLYWYRQAAGRGLQLLFYSVGIGQISSEVPQNLSASRPQDRQFILSSKKLLLSDSGFYLCAWSARDRGRETQYFGPGTRLLVL.

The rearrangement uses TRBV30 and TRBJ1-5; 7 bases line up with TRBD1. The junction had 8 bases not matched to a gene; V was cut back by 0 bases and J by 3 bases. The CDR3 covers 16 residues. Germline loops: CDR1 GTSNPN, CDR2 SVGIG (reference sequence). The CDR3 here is CAWSVRGQAHNQPQHF. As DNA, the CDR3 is TGTGCCTGGAGTGTACGAGGACAGGCCCACAATCAGCCCCAGCATTTT.

The DNA for the CDR3 is TGTGCCAGCAGCCCCGGACAGAACACTGAAGCTTTCTTT. The encoded protein is CASSPGQNTEAFF. The gene calls are TRBV13 and TRBJ1-1, with D maybe TRBD1 (5 bases). The CDR3 covers 13 residues. V was cut by 5 bases and J by 1 base, with 8 bases left in between. Germline CDR1 reads PRHDT; CDR2 reads FYEKMQ (reference sequence). Supplemented by reference TRBV13 and TRBJ1-1, the full variable domain reads AAGVIQSPRHLIKEKRETATLKCYPIPRHDTVYWYQQGPGQDPQFLISFYEKMQSDKGSIPDRFSAQQFSDYHSELNMSSLELGDSALYFCASSPGQNTEAFFGQGTRLTVV.

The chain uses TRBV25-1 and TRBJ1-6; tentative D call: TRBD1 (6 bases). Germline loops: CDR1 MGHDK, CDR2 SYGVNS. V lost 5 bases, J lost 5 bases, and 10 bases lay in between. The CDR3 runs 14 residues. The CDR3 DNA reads TGTGCCAGCAGTTGGGACACGGATAATTCACCCCTCCACTTT. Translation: CASSWDTDNSPLHF.

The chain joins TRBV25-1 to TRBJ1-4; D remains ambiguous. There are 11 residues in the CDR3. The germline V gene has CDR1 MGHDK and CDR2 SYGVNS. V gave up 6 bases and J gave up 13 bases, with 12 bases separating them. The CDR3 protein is CASRWGPGLFF. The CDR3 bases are TGTGCCAGCAGGTGGGGTCCAGGACTGTTTTTT. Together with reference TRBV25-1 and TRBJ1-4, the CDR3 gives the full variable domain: EADIYQTPRYLVIGTGKKITLECSQTMGHDKMYWYQQDPGMELHLIHYSYGVNSTEKGDLSSESTVSRIRTEHFPLTLESARPSHTSQYLCASRWGPGLFFGSGTQLSVL.

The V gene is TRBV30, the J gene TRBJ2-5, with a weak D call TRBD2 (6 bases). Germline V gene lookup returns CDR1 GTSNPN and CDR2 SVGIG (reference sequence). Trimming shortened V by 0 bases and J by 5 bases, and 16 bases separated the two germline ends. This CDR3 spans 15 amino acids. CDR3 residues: CAWSVAGGVRETQYF. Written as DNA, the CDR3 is TGTGCCTGGAGTGTCGCCGGGGGTGTGCGGGAGACCCAGTACTTC. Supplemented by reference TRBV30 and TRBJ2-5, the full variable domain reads SQTIHQWPATLVQPVGSPLSLECTVEGTSNPNLYWYRQAAGRGLQLLFYSVGIGQISSEVPQNLSASRPQDRQFILSSKKLLLSDSGFYLCAWSVAGGVRETQYFGPGTRLLVL.

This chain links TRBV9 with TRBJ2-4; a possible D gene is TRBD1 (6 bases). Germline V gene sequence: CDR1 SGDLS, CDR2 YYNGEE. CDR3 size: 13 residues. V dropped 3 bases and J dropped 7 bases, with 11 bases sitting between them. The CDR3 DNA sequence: TGTGCCAGCAGCGCCGGACAGAACAACATTCAGTACTTC. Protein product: CASSAGQNNIQYF. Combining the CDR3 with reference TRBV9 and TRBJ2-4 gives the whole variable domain DSGVTQTPKHLITATGQRVTLRCSPRSGDLSVYWYQQSLDQGLQFLIQYYNGEERAKGNILERFSAQQFPDLHSELNLSSLELGDSALYFCASSAGQNNIQYFGAGTRLSVL.

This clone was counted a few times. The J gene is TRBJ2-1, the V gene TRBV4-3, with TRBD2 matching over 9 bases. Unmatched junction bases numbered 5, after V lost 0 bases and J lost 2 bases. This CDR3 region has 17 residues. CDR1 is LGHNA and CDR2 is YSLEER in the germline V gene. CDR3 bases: TGCGCCAGCAGCCAAGATGGGTTAGCGGGGGCCTACAATGAGCAGTTCTTC. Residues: CASSQDGLAGAYNEQFF.

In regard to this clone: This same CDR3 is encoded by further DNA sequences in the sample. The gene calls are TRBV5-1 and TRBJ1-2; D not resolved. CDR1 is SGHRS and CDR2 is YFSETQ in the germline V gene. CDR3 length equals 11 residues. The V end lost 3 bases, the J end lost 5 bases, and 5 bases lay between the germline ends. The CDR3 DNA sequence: TGCGCCAGCAGCTCAGATTATGGCTACACCTTC. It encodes CASSSDYGYTF.

The CDR3: CASSPNQAEKLFF. Here the CDR3 DNA reads TGTGCCAGCAGTCCCAACCAGGCCGAAAAACTGTTTTTT. The chain couples TRBV27 to TRBJ1-4; the D is unclear. Trimming removed 5 bases from V and 8 bases from J, with 12 bases in between. Germline V gene lookup returns CDR1 MNHEY and CDR2 SMNVEV (reference sequence). The CDR3 spans 13 residues.

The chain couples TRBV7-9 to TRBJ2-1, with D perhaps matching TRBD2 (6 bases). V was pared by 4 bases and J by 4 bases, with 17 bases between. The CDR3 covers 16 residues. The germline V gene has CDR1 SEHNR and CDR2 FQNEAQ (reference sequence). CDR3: CASSSSGLASYNEQFF. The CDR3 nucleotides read TGTGCCAGCAGCTCCTCTGGGCTAGCGTCATACAATGAGCAGTTCTTC.

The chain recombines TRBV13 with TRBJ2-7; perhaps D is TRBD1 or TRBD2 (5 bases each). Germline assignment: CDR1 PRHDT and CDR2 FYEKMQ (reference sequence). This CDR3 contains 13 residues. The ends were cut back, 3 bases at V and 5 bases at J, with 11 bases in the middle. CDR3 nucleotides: TGTGCCAGCAGCTTCCTTTTGGGGGACGAGCAGTACTTC. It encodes CASSFLLGDEQYF.

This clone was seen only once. In nucleotides, the CDR3 is TGTGCCAGCAGCCCGACAGGGGTGAACACTGAAGCTTTCTTT. Its translation is CASSPTGVNTEAFF. The chain combines TRBV9 with TRBJ1-1; TRBD1 agrees at 8 bases. The CDR3 has 14 residues. Germline CDR1 and CDR2: SGDLS and YYNGEE. The junction had 2 bases not matched to a gene; V was cut back by 4 bases and J by 0 bases.

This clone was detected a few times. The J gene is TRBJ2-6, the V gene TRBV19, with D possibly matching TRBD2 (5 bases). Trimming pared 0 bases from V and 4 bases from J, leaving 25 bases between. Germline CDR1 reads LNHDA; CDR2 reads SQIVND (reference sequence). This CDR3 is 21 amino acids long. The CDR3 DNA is TGTGCCAGTAGTATAGATAGGTTTAGGGCCAGGACTCAACACGGGGCCAACGTCCTGACTTTC. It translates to CASSIDRFRARTQHGANVLTF.

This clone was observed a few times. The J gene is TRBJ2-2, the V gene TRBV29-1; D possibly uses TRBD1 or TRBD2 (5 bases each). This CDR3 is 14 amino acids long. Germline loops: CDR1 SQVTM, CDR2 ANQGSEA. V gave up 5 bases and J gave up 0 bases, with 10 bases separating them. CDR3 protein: CSVWGTSNTGELFF. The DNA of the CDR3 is TGCAGCGTTTGGGGGACCTCGAACACCGGGGAGCTGTTTTTT.

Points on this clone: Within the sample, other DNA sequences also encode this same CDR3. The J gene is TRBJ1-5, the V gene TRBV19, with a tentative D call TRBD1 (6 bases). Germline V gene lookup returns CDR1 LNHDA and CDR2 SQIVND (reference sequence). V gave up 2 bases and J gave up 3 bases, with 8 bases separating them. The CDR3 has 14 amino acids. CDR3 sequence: CASSIRDNNQPQHF. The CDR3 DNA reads TGTGCCAGTAGTATAAGGGACAACAATCAGCCCCAGCATTTT.

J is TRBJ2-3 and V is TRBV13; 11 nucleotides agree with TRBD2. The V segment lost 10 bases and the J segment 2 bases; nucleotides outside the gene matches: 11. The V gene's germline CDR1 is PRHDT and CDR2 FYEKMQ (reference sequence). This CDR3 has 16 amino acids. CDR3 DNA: TGTGCCACCTACCCCCGACTAGCGGGGTCCACAGATACGCAGTATTTT. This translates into CATYPRLAGSTDTQYF.

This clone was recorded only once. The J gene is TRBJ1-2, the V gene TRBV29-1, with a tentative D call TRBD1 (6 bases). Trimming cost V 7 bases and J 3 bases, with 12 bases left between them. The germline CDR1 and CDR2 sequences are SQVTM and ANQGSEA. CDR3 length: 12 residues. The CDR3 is CSAIRQDYGYTF. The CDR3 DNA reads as TGCAGCGCCATCCGACAGGACTATGGCTACACCTTC.

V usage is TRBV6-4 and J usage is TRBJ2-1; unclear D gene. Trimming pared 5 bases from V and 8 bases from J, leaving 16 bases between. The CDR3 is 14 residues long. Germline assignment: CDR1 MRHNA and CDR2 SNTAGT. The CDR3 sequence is CASSPAKGGDEQFF. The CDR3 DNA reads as TGTGCCAGCAGTCCTGCGAAGGGTGGCGATGAGCAGTTCTTC.

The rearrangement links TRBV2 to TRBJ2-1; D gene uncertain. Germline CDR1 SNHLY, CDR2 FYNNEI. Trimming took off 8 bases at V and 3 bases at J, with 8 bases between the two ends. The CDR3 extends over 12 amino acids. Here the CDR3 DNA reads TGTGCCAGCGTCCCGGACTACAATGAGCAGTTCTTC. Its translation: CASVPDYNEQFF.

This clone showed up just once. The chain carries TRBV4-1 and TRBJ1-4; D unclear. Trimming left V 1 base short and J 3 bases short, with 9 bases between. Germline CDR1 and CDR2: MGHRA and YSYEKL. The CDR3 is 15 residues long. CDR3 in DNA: TGCGCCAGCAGCCAAGCCGGGATCCCTAATGAAAAACTGTTTTTT. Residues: CASSQAGIPNEKLFF.

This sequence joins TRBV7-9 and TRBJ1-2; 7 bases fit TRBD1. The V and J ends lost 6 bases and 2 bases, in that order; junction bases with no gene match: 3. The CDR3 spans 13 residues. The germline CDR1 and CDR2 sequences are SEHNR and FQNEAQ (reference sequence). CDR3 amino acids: CASSPGQNYGYTF. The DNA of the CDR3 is TGTGCCAGCAGTCCGGGACAGAACTATGGCTACACCTTC.

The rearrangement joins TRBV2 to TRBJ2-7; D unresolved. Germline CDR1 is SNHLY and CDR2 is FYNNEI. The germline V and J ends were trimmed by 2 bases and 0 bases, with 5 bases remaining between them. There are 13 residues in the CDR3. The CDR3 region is CASSEQPSYEQYF. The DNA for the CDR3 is TGTGCCAGCAGTGAACAGCCCTCCTACGAGCAGTACTTC.

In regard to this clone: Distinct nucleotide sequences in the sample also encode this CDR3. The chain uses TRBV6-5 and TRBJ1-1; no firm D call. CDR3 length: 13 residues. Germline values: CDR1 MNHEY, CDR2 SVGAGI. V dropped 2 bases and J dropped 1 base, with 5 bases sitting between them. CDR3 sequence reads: CASSYKENTEAFF. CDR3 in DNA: TGTGCCAGCAGTTACAAAGAGAACACTGAAGCTTTCTTT.